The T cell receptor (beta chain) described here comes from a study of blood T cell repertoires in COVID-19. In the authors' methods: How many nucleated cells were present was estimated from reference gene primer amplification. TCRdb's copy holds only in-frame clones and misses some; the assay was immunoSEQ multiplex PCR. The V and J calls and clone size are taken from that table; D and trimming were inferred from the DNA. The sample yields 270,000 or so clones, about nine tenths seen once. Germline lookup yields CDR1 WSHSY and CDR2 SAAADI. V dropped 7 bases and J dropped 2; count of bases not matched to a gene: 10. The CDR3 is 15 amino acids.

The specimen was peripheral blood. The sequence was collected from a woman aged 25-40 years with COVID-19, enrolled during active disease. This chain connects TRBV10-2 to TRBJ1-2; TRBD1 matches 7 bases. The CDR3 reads CASKGTDAANYGYTF. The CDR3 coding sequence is TGCGCCAGCAAGGGGACAGATGCCGCCAACTATGGCTACACCTTC.